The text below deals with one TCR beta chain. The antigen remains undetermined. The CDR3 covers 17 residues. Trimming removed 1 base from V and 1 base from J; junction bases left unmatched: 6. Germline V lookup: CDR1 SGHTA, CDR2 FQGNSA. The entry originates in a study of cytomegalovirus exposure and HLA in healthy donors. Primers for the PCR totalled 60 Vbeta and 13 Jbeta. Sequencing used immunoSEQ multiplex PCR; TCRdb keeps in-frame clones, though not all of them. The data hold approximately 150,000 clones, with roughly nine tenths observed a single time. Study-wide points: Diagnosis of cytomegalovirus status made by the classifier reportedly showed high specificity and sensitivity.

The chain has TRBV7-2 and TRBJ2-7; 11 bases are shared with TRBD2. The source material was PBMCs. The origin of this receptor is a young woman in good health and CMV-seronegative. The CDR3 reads CASSLVGGLAASYEQYF. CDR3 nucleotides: TGTGCCAGCAGCTTAGTAGGGGGACTAGCGGCTTCCTACGAGCAGTACTTC.